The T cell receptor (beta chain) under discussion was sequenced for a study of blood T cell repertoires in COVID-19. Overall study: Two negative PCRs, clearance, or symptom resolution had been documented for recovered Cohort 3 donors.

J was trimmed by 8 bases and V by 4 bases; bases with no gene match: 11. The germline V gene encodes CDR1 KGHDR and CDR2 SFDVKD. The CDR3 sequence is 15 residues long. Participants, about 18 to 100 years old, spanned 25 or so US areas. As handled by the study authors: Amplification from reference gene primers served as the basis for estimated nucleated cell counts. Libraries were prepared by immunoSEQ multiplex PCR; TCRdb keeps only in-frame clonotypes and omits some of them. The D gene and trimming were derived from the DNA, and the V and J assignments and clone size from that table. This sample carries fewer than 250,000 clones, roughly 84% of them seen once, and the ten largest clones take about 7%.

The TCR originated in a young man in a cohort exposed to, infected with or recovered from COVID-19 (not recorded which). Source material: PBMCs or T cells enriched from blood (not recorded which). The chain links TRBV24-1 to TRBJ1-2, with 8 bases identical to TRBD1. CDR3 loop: CATSDRMTGVGGYTF. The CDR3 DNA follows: TGTGCCACCAGTGACCGAATGACAGGGGTGGGAGGCTACACCTTC.